This note documents a single T cell receptor (beta chain) sequence. This receptor's antigen is unknown. Nothing much larger sits one base from this clone, and base qualities are not available. The cohort consisted of hundreds of healthy bone marrow donors. At the time of sampling, every cohort member was nominally healthy, though immune exposures that went unrecorded were likely present. The donor tested CMV seronegative, placing the donor among the 352 seronegative members of the cohort. A peripheral blood sample was collected from each donor, and TCR beta sequencing was performed on peripheral blood mononuclear cells. The Qiagen DNeasy Blood Extraction Kit was used to extract genomic DNA from the blood cell samples. To prepare the library, the immunoSEQ multiplex PCR assay was applied. For the multiplex PCR, a mixture combining 60 forward primers for TCR Vbeta segments and 13 reverse primers for TCR Jbeta segments was used. Amplification of the CDR3 region of rearranged TCR beta genes was performed with a multiplex PCR assay on genomic DNA. The amplified TCR beta libraries were sequenced on the Illumina HiSeq System as 87-base-pair reads. As for the authors' bioinformatics: Across the 500 to 750 repertoires, a later analysis counted some 81 million unique TCR beta chains, some 11 million of which were shared by at least two donors. To remove PCR and sequencing errors, raw reads were error-corrected and collapsed into unique sequences using a nearest-neighbor algorithm that merged closely related sequences. Alignment of CDR3 sequences to IMGT reference sequences was used to assign V, D and J gene segments. For a sequence to be retained, at least a six-nucleotide match to both a V gene segment and a J gene segment was required. Rearrangements were called productive when the CDR3 lacked stop codons and stayed in frame with V and J; all others were non-productive. Following IMGT convention, CDR3 was defined as the stretch from the second conserved V-encoded cysteine to the conserved J-encoded phenylalanine. Sequences without an unambiguous match to a single V gene segment were excluded from the earlier analysis of about 600 of the donors. An earlier analysis of about 590 of the donors classified V segments as functional when productive rearrangements were above 56.7% and as segregating when the standard deviation between donors was above 5%. A statistical classification framework was developed to diagnose cytomegalovirus status using the catalog of TCR beta chain sequences. V and J gene assignment, in a later analysis, came from comparing TCR nucleotide sequences with IMGT/GENE-DB human TR gene sequences. Using the TCRdist pipeline, a later analysis assigned CDR3 sequences along with most-parsimonious VDJ recombination scenarios. In a later analysis, each TCR beta chain was defined by its CDR3 amino acid sequence together with its V-gene family, and reads lacking a unique V-gene family were excluded. To address suspected cross-contamination and a sequencing artifact, a later analysis removed some 620 highly shared, low-generation-probability nucleotide sequences. For each public chain, a later analysis derived a clonal expansion index from normalized ranks of inferred template counts within each repertoire. Generation probabilities in a later analysis came from a VDJ recombination model fitted to out-of-frame rearrangements, and those results were checked against IGoR. In a later analysis, hypergeometric tests were used to score TCR-TCR, TCR-HLA and TCR-CMV co-occurrence, with a repertoire-size bias correction applied to TCR pairs. False discovery rates were estimated in a later analysis by permuting HLA or CMV assignments 20 times. A later analysis grouped co-occurring TCRs with DBSCAN, adding TCRdist sequence similarity when clustering within HLA-allele-positive subsets. Repertoires with fewer than 30,000 or more than 120,000 public chains were left out of co-occurrence clustering, as were five repertoires with anomalous nucleotide sharing. TCRdb's version of the immuneACCESS table is confined to in-frame rearrangements and falls short of the full clone set. An unresolved V gene accounts for under half of the shortfall where checked; the remainder is of unknown origin. The V and J calls and clone size are taken from that table; D and trimming were inferred from the DNA. This sample is represented by about 180,000 clones; about 81% of them were singletons. Approximately 1.5% of the sample is held by the ten biggest clonotypes.

The data were obtained in a study of cytomegalovirus exposure and HLA in healthy donors (dated by TCRdb to 2016 to 2017). At the level of the whole study: According to an earlier analysis of several hundred of the donors, about 179 million T cells yielded 90 million to 140 million unique TCR beta sequences and about 280 Gb of sequence data. Roughly 300 gigabases of sequencing data and approximately 92 million unique TCR sequences made up an early release that covered approximately 620 HLA-typed donors. Of the 398 genotyped donors, roughly 85% fell in the genetic ancestry cluster associated with self-reported Caucasian donors. The study aimed to test whether cataloging public T cell receptors could reveal signatures of past pathogen exposure. The T cell repertoires of 550 to 850 subjects were profiled by immunosequencing and related to cytomegalovirus serostatus. Besides the first cohort of under 700 subjects, a separate validation cohort made up of 120 different subjects was used. The study combined high-throughput TCR immunosequencing, statistical association of individual TCRs with disease status, and machine learning to predict cytomegalovirus infection status. A later analysis re-examined previously published TCR beta repertoires from more than 650 donors and added high-resolution HLA genotyping to investigate patterns of TCR occurrence. Rather than using new phenotypic data, the later analysis identified candidate immune exposures from TCR beta sequences and from how often those sequences occurred across donors. An earlier analysis of approximately 500 of the donors applied high-throughput TCR beta sequencing to assess whether each TCR beta V gene segment acted as functional or pseudogenic. Donor age, sex, ethnicity and CMV serostatus were collected together with the repertoire data. In a later genetic analysis, genome-wide SNP genotypes for about 65% of the 666 donors were used, and that subset was treated as a discovery cohort. Every discovery cohort repertoire had been produced on one sequencing platform. HLA typing covered class I and class II loci at four-digit resolution. The number of typed donors differed by locus: roughly 629-640 for A, B, C, DRB1 and DQB1; 500 to 550 for DQA1; over 600 for DPA1; and about 470 for DPB1. Because of strong linkage in the cohort, 5 or 6 DR-DQ haplotypes were treated as single units for association and clustering. Among 398 genotyped donors of the cohort, an average of around 240,000 unique TCR beta nucleotide sequences were sequenced per donor, roughly 20% of them non-productive.

Overall study results and their limits: It was suggested by the authors that the approach could potentially be generalized to other disease states and immunological phenotypes. Because counts were too low, around 17 rarely observed V segments, including chromosome 9 orphons, were left out of the earlier analysis of 587 of the donors. In both the original and validation cohorts, the classifier was reported to diagnose cytomegalovirus status with high specificity and sensitivity. A later analysis found that TCR association rates varied across HLA loci, with DRB1 alleles showing the most associated TCRs and HLA-C alleles the fewest. A cluster of highly shared sequence variants was judged likely to represent a technical artifact of the sequencing pipeline. Because HLA typing was missing for some donors at each locus, association tests included only the typed subset. Linkage disequilibrium might explain the correlated functional status among segregating V segments, but an unknown experimental factor could not be excluded. Only TCR beta chains were sequenced in this cohort, and the absence of alpha or paired-chain data limited detectable features. In a later analysis, several top co-occurrence clusters were reported to appear linked to parvovirus B19, influenza, CMV and Epstein-Barr virus. An association between a missense DCLRE1C variant and V-gene and J-gene trimming of TCR beta chains was found in a later genetic analysis and replicated in an independent cohort. In the study, approximately 150 TCR beta chains were listed as associated with cytomegalovirus. A later analysis found that most CMV-associated TCR beta chains appeared HLA-restricted, with HLA associations seemingly driven largely by CMV exposure. A later analysis associated around 16,000 TCR beta sequences with specific HLA alleles at a false discovery rate of 0.05. Most TCR sequences were seen in very few donors, while some public TCRs were found in many individuals. A further reported finding was that TCR beta sequences accurately predicted the HLA-A and HLA-B alleles for most subjects in the first cohort. In an earlier analysis of around 600 of the donors, most TCR beta V segments were observed in productive rearrangements about 87% or about 30% of the time, broadly matching IMGT annotations. In vitro tests confirmed that a few of the cytomegalovirus-associated TCR beta chains recognize cytomegalovirus antigens. Assigning TCR associations to individual alleles was difficult when HLA alleles, especially DR and DQ, strongly co-occurred. Presence/absence analyses assumed roughly uniform sequencing depth across donors, an assumption that may not hold. The only immune exposure information available for the cohort was CMV serostatus. Compared with equally common non-associated chains, HLA-associated TCR beta chains in a later analysis were more clonally expanded and had lower generation probabilities. Compared with the roughly 670-donor mean, donors in an Asian-associated ancestry cluster had fewer N-insertions in productive TCRs, according to a later genetic analysis.

The TCR originated in a man aged 40-49 years in good health and CMV-seronegative. Material for sequencing was PBMCs.

This receptor carries the CDR3 CASSLGTGLSNEQFF. The bases read TGTGCCAGCAGCTTGGGGACAGGGCTATCCAATGAGCAGTTCTTC. Recombination connected TRBV7-3 to TRBJ2-1; TRBD1 matches 9 bases in the middle. V ends up 3 bases short and J 6 bases short, with an unmatched junction base count of 6. CDR1 SGHTA and CDR2 FQGTGA are derived from the germline V gene. From the cysteine up to the phenylalanine, the CDR3 has a length of 15 residues. The read is trimmed to its CDR3 DNA, 45 bases read in frame from base 1.